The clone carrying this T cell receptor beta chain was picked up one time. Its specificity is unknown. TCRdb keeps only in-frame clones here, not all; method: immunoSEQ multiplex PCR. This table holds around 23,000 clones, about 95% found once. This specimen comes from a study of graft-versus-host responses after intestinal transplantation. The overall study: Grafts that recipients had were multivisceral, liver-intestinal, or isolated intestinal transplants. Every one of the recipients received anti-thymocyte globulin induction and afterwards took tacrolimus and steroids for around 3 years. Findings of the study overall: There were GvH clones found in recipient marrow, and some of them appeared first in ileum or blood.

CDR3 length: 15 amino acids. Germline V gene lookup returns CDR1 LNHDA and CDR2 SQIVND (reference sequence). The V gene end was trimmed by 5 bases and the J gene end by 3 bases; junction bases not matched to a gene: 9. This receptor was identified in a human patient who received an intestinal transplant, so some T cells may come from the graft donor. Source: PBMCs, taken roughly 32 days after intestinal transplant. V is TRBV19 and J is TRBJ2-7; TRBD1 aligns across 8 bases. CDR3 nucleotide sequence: TGTGCCAGTAGTGGACGACAGGGGATGGGCTACGAGCAGTACTTC. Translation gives CASSGRQGMGYEQYF.